This T cell receptor (beta chain) appears in the sequencing data of a study of cytomegalovirus exposure and HLA in healthy donors. Study summary: The use of the same platform for the 90 to 150 validation repertoires and the roughly 680 first-cohort repertoires was reported by a later analysis.

Trimming stripped 5 bases from V and 2 bases from J, with 13 bases between. The CDR3 runs 14 residues. Germline-derived CDR1 and CDR2 are MNHEY and SMNVEV (reference sequence). On this clone itself: Antigen unknown.

Sequencing was performed with immunoSEQ multiplex PCR; in TCRdb, only in-frame clones are kept and a portion is missing. The sample records some 170,000 clones, about 89% being singletons. Broader study findings: TCR sequences were mostly rare, though some public TCRs occurred in many donors. Reportedly, cytomegalovirus status was diagnosed with high sensitivity and specificity.

The sample was PBMCs. This chain connects TRBV27 to TRBJ2-7; tentative D call: TRBD1 (5 bases). This TCR derives from a man aged 25 to 40 in good health and CMV-seropositive. For the CDR3, the DNA is TGTGCCAGCAGTATTAAGGACAACGCCTACGAGCAGTACTTC. Amino acid sequence: CASSIKDNAYEQYF.